This TCR beta chain derives from a study of breast tumors, draining lymph nodes, adjacent tissues (dated by TCRdb to the mid-2010s). A note on the overall study: Breast cancer patients provided tumor, adjacent nontumor tissue and axillary lymph nodes, and the study compared the TCR beta repertoires across these three sources. The study was designed to assess the relationships and possible T-cell exchange between tumor, surrounding tissue and draining lymph node repertoires in human breast cancer.

Lymph node samples were obtained from the axillary draining lymph nodes of breast cancer patients. As to this clonotype: Its binding antigen is unknown. One base away lies a much larger clone, so this may be a sequencing read error.

For CDR1 and CDR2, the germline V gene lists KGHSH and LQKENI. The CDR3 sequence holds 14 residues, the cysteine and phenylalanine included. Just the 42-base CDR3 DNA is kept, in frame starting at base 1. For sequencing, an Illumina HiSeq 2000 was employed. TCR beta chain libraries were generated through multiplex PCR amplification. The amplified TCR beta chain products were analyzed by high-throughput sequencing. TCRdb reran the public reads through fastp at Q25 and MiXCR, keeping productive beta chains. Merged by CDR3 protein, the rows form single entries marked with the most common genes and DNA. In all, the sample holds 85,000 to 130,000 distinct CDR3 sequences, and about 29% of those were seen once. The ten largest clones represent approximately 5.4% of the sample. General conclusions and limits of the study: The data were judged consistent with most tumor T cells deriving from the lymph node and then expanding within tumor tissue. The similarity between tumor and nontumor tissue repertoires was significantly greater in luminal-like breast cancer than in basal-like breast cancer. The conclusion that tumor T cells originate in lymph nodes was presented as consistent with a hypothesis rather than as directly demonstrated. Tumor T-cell repertoires showed less diversity than lymph node repertoires and more diversity than nontumor tissue repertoires, and tumor T-cell repertoires showed preferential V and J gene usage.

Sequenced input: axillary lymph node tissue. The rearranged chain carries TRBV18 and TRBJ2-5; too little of a D gene remains to name it. The sequence derives from a female donor with breast cancer. Some clones in this sample may be carry-over from other donors' samples. The CDR3 has the sequence CASPPPGYQETQYF. The nucleotides are TGTGCCAGCCCACCACCAGGATACCAAGAGACCCAGTACTTC. Outside the CDR3, residues come from the reference TRBV18 and TRBJ2-5 proteins, so the full variable domain is: NAGVMQNPRHLVRRRGQEARLRCSPMKGHSHVYWYRQLPEEGLKFMVYLQKENIIDESGMPKERFSAEFPKEGPSILRIQQVVRGDSAAYFCASPPPGYQETQYFGPGTRLLVL.